A selection of T cell receptor beta chains follows, all from one sample in a study of blood T cell repertoires in COVID-19. The repertoire was sequenced with immunoSEQ multiplex PCR; TCRdb's copy has only in-frame clones and lacks some. The data show hundreds of thousands of clones, roughly nine tenths seen once. Sequenced sample: PBMCs or T cells enriched from blood (not recorded which). The receptors here all came from a man aged 25-45 years who had recovered from COVID-19. CDR3s leave out the opening cysteine and the closing phenylalanine or tryptophan. The order of the fields is J gene, V gene, CDR3 protein.

>TRBJ2-1|TRBV19
ASSGAVYNEQF
>TRBJ2-5|TRBV7-8
ASSFFETAAETQY
>TRBJ1-3|TRBV2
ASLDRSSGNTIY
>TRBJ2-1|TRBV5-6
ASSFRGTGGDNEQF
>TRBJ1-4|TRBV3-1/TRBV3-2
ASSSTVLNEKLF
>TRBJ2-1|TRBV5-3
VRSLAVTSNYNEQF
>TRBJ1-2|TRBV28
ASSLRNRGYGYT
>TRBJ2-7|TRBV5-4
ASSFSPTELNEQY
>TRBJ1-1|TRBV6-2/TRBV6-3
ASSSRQGHTEAF
>TRBJ2-3|TRBV7-3
ASSLTGGRPTDTQY
>TRBJ2-4|TRBV5-1
ASSWGGGAKNIQY
>TRBJ2-1|TRBV9
ASSVATGTAYNEQF
>TRBJ1-2|TRBV5-5
ASSLWREANYGYT
>TRBJ2-4|TRBV5-4
ASSREGSNIQY
>TRBJ2-3|TRBV4-2
ASSQGSYPTDTQY
>TRBJ2-7|TRBV24-1
ATSDAGQGANEQY
>TRBJ1-4|TRBV6-5
ASRSEKGEKLF
>TRBJ2-3|TRBV28
ATSKNRGTDTQY
>TRBJ2-3|TRBV7-2
ASSSGQTDTQY
>TRBJ1-1|TRBV11-1
ASSPQGSEAF
>TRBJ2-2|TRBV19
ASSIWPITGELF
>TRBJ2-3|TRBV3-1/TRBV3-2
ASSQLTGVGSDTQY
>TRBJ1-1|TRBV7-2
ASSGNRGHTEAF
>TRBJ2-2|TRBV5-1
ASSAGIGDTGELF
>TRBJ2-3|TRBV5-1
ASSLAISRARSTDTQY
>TRBJ1-1|TRBV29-1
SVEGPLRAF
>TRBJ1-3|TRBV6-6
ASSYRTSSGNTIY
>TRBJ2-1|TRBV7-2
ASSLTGGAGNNEQF
>TRBJ2-5|TRBV25-1
ASSEPGGETQY
>TRBJ1-1|TRBV3-1/TRBV3-2
ASTPRGTNTEAF
>TRBJ2-1|TRBV5-1
ASSVDRVNEQF
>TRBJ2-2|TRBV11-2
ASSLQGYTGELF